This TCR beta chain was identified in a study of metastatic and nonmetastatic thyroid tumors. Study at large: Where malignant and benign thyroid patients were concerned, repertoires were compared across blood and tumor or nodule tissue. Study findings and constraints: As reported, TCR beta diversity in blood and tumor was significantly higher in malignant thyroid tumors than in benign nodules.

The CDR3 consists of 15 residues. Germline loops: CDR1 SGHAT, CDR2 FQNNGV. Trimming cost V 3 bases and J 4 bases, with 15 bases left between them. At least ten counts were recorded for this clone. The antigen is unknown. TCRdb re-called the PCR reads through MiXCR. Of roughly 25,000 clones in the sample, approximately 22% are singletons; the top ten hold around 30%. Every patient underwent thyroid surgery untreated. This chain uses TRBV11-2 with TRBJ2-5, with D possibly TRBD1 on 6 matching bases. Sample: blood. The TCR sequence derives from a male donor with papillary thyroid cancer or a benign thyroid nodule (not recorded which). Some clones in this sample may be carry-over from other donors' samples. Here the CDR3 reads CASSLGSGVRETQYF. The CDR3 DNA is TGTGCCAGCAGCTTGGGATCAGGGGTTCGAGAGACCCAGTACTTC.